The 20 T cell receptor beta chains in this list originate from one sample, sequenced in a study of cytomegalovirus exposure and HLA in healthy donors. The PCR made use of 60 Vbeta and 13 Jbeta primers. Only in-frame clones appear in the TCRdb table, and some are missing; sequencing was by immunoSEQ multiplex PCR. The sample holds some 160,000 clones; about 82% are singletons and the top ten take nearly 3.5%. Sequenced sample: PBMCs. These receptor sequences come from a male donor in good health and CMV-seronegative.

V is TRBV7-2 and J is TRBJ2-3, with 7 bases fitting TRBD1. The CDR3 has 17 residues. Germline values: CDR1 SGHTA, CDR2 FQGNSA. V lost 5 bases and J lost 15; bases outside the gene matches: 26. For the CDR3, the DNA is TGTGCCAGCAGCCCGCAGGACAGGACGAAAACACCGAGCCTCCTCTATTTT. Protein sequence: CASSPQDRTKTPSLLYF.

The J gene is TRBJ2-7, the V gene TRBV5-8; D possibly corresponds to TRBD2 (6 bases). The germline V gene has CDR1 SGHTS and CDR2 YDEGEE. Deletions cut 0 bases from V and 11 bases from J, with 9 bases between. There are 11 residues in the CDR3. The CDR3, as DNA: TGTGCCAGCAGCTTGGCGGCTAGCGAGTACTTC. This sequence encodes CASSLAASEYF. Together with reference TRBV5-8 and TRBJ2-7, the CDR3 gives the full variable domain: EAGVTQSPTHLIKTRGQQATLRCSPISGHTSVYWYQQALGLGLQFLLWYDEGEERNRGNFPPRFSGRQFPNYSSELNVNALELEDSALYLCASSLAASEYFGPGTRLTVT.

J is TRBJ1-4 and V is TRBV7-8; D possibly corresponds to TRBD1 (5 bases). This CDR3 is 18 amino acids long. Trimming removed 5 bases at V and 2 bases at J, with 21 bases between. Germline V CDR1 and CDR2: SGHVS, FQNEAQ. This CDR3 reads CASSHRQIRASTNEKLFF. The CDR3 DNA sequence: TGTGCCAGCAGCCATCGACAGATCCGAGCTTCTACTAATGAAAAACTGTTTTTT.

The chain recombines TRBV29-1 with TRBJ2-3; TRBD1 aligns across 8 bases. Trimming cost V 6 bases and J 8 bases; bases outside gene matches: 13. The CDR3 runs 14 residues. Germline CDR1 is SQVTM and CDR2 is ANQGSEA. CDR3 loop: CSVVLRDRLFTQYF. CDR3 in DNA: TGCAGCGTCGTGCTGAGGGACAGGTTATTTACGCAGTATTTT.

This clone was seen a handful of times. The chain uses TRBV13 and TRBJ1-2, with TRBD1 matching 7 bases. Germline loops: CDR1 PRHDT, CDR2 FYEKMQ (reference sequence). The CDR3 covers 15 residues. After removal of 5 bases from V and 1 base from J, the junction contained 7 bases not matched to a gene. DNA for the CDR3: TGTGCCAGCAGCCTGCCGGGACAGAGTAACTATGGCTACACCTTC. Protein product: CASSLPGQSNYGYTF.

The chain joins TRBV6-4 to TRBJ1-5, with no clear D. This CDR3 contains 18 residues. Trimming cost V 0 bases and J 9 bases, with 24 bases left between them. Germline-derived CDR1 and CDR2 are MRHNA and SNTAGT. CDR3 DNA sequence: TGTGCCAGCAGTGACTCCGGGCAGCGGTCCCCCCTATCAAGGCCCCAGCATTTT. Amino acid sequence: CASSDSGQRSPLSRPQHF.

This chain connects TRBV4-1 to TRBJ2-2, with D possibly matching TRBD2 (7 bases). CDR1 MGHRA and CDR2 YSYEKL come from the germline V gene. V lost 0 bases to trimming and J lost 4 bases, with 21 bases between them. CDR3 length: 19 residues. Written as DNA, the CDR3 is TGCGCCAGCAGCCAAGATCAATACGCGGGGGCCCGCCGCACCGGGGAGCTGTTTTTT. Encoded protein: CASSQDQYAGARRTGELFF.

V gene TRBV9 combines with J gene TRBJ2-3, with a weak D call TRBD1 (6 bases). CDR3 length: 12 residues. Germline V gene data show CDR1 as SGDLS and CDR2 as YYNGEE. V shed 3 bases and J shed 11 bases, with 13 bases lying between them. Here the CDR3 reads CASSEGDGRQYF. The CDR3 DNA reads as TGTGCCAGCAGCGAGGGGGACGGCCGGCAGTATTTT. Variable domain in full (rest from reference TRBV9 and TRBJ2-3): DSGVTQTPKHLITATGQRVTLRCSPRSGDLSVYWYQQSLDQGLQFLIQYYNGEERAKGNILERFSAQQFPDLHSELNLSSLELGDSALYFCASSEGDGRQYFGPGTRLTVL.

The chain uses TRBV9 and TRBJ1-6; 9 bases map to TRBD1. V dropped 3 bases and J dropped 6; count of bases not matched to a gene: 4. Germline CDR1 is SGDLS and CDR2 is YYNGEE. This CDR3 region has 15 residues. CDR3 region: CASSEQGAGNSPLHF. The CDR3 nucleotides are TGTGCCAGCAGCGAACAGGGGGCAGGTAATTCACCCCTCCACTTT.

This clone was counted between two and nine times. The chain recombines TRBV28 with TRBJ1-1; tentative D call: TRBD1 (5 bases). Germline CDR1 is MDHEN and CDR2 is SYDVKM. This CDR3 spans 14 amino acids. V gave up 3 bases and J gave up 1 base, with 9 bases separating them. In DNA, the CDR3 is TGTGCCAGCAGTTTTACCGGGGGGAACACTGAAGCTTTCTTT. Translating gives CASSFTGGNTEAFF.

A single count supports this clone. V gene TRBV9 combines with J gene TRBJ1-3; D not resolved. CDR1 and CDR2 from the germline V gene are SGDLS and YYNGEE. CDR3 length: 15 amino acids. With 0 bases removed from V and 2 bases from J, the gap between germline ends came to 9 bases. The CDR3 DNA reads TGTGCCAGCAGCGTAGAGTCAGGAACTGGAAACACCATATATTTT. It specifies CASSVESGTGNTIYF.

This rearrangement joins TRBV5-4 to TRBJ1-1; 8 nucleotides agree with TRBD1. The CDR3 spans 13 residues. Trimming removed 4 bases from V and 3 bases from J; junction bases left unmatched: 2. The V gene's germline CDR1 is SGHNT and CDR2 YYREEE (reference sequence). The CDR3 sequence: CASSTDRDTEAFF. The DNA for the CDR3 is TGTGCCAGCAGCACGGACAGGGACACTGAAGCTTTCTTT. The full variable domain, in which reference TRBV5-4 and TRBJ1-1 provide the parts outside the CDR3, is ETGVTQSPTHLIKTRGQQVTLRCSSQSGHNTVSWYQQALGQGPQFIFQYYREEENGRGNFPPRFSGLQFPNYSSELNVNALELDDSALYLCASSTDRDTEAFFGQGTRLTVV.

The CDR3 here is CAIQTGRETEAFF. In nucleotides, the CDR3 is TGTGCCATCCAGACAGGGAGAGAAACTGAAGCTTTCTTT. The chain employs TRBV6-1 and TRBJ1-1; 7 bases match TRBD1. Germline assignment: CDR1 MNHNS and CDR2 SASEGT. J was trimmed by 5 bases and V by 10 bases; bases with no gene match: 10. The CDR3 spans 13 residues.

This chain joins TRBV11-3 and TRBJ1-1, with TRBD1 as a possible D gene (5 bases). V gave up 8 bases and J gave up 6 bases, with 19 bases separating them. The germline CDR1 and CDR2 sequences are SGHNT and YENEEA. CDR3 size: 14 residues. The CDR3 DNA sequence: TGTGCCAGCGCCCCCGGGGGGGAATTGTCTGAAGCTTTCTTT. Residues: CASAPGGELSEAFF.

V gene TRBV6-1 combines with J gene TRBJ1-1; 10 bases are a match to TRBD1. The CDR3 has 15 residues. The V segment lost 5 bases and the J segment 4 bases; nucleotides outside the gene matches: 7. The germline CDR1 and CDR2 sequences are MNHNS and SASEGT. The CDR3 DNA reads TGTGCCAGCAGTCCCACGGGACAGGGGTCCACTGAAGCTTTCTTT. It encodes CASSPTGQGSTEAFF.

The J gene is TRBJ1-1, the V gene TRBV5-1, with a tentative D call TRBD1 (6 bases). With 0 bases removed from V and 4 bases from J, the gap between germline ends came to 13 bases. Germline CDR1 is SGHRS and CDR2 is YFSETQ. The CDR3 is made up of 15 amino acids. The CDR3 loop is CASSLVEGGVTEAFF. CDR3 sequence (DNA): TGCGCCAGCAGCTTGGTTGAAGGGGGAGTCACTGAAGCTTTCTTT. Variable domain in full (rest from reference TRBV5-1 and TRBJ1-1): KAGVTQTPRYLIKTRGQQVTLSCSPISGHRSVSWYQQTPGQGLQFLFEYFSETQRNKGNFPGRFSGRQFSNSRSEMNVSTLELGDSALYLCASSLVEGGVTEAFFGQGTRLTVV.

J is TRBJ2-1 and V is TRBV11-3, with 11 bases identical to TRBD2. The CDR3 has 16 residues. Germline values: CDR1 SGHNT, CDR2 YENEEA. V shed 2 bases and J 5 bases; nucleotides not matched to a gene: 5. The CDR3 reads CASSLIAGGPHNEQFF. In DNA form, the CDR3 reads TGTGCCAGCAGCTTAATAGCGGGAGGGCCCCACAATGAGCAGTTCTTC.

The chain carries TRBV10-3 and TRBJ2-4; weak D call: TRBD1 (6 bases). Germline-derived CDR1 and CDR2 are ENHRY and SYGVKD. Trimming left V 6 bases short and J 3 bases short, with 12 bases between. The CDR3 is made up of 14 amino acids. The CDR3 loop is CAISQGTGKNIQYF. CDR3 nucleotide sequence: TGTGCCATCAGCCAGGGGACGGGCAAAAACATTCAGTACTTC.

This clone was detected a few times. The chain employs TRBV10-1 and TRBJ2-1, with 7 bases that match TRBD1. Germline V gene data show CDR1 as WNHNN and CDR2 as SYGVQD (reference sequence). The CDR3 covers 11 residues. Trimming cost V 1 base and J 14 bases; bases outside gene matches: 2. The chain's CDR3 is CASSEWTGKFF. The DNA for the CDR3 is TGCGCCAGCAGTGAGTGGACAGGCAAGTTCTTC.

The chain is built from TRBV2 and TRBJ2-3; no clear D gene. This CDR3 has 13 residues. Between the trimmed V and J ends, which lost 8 bases and 1 base, there was a span of 10 bases. Germline CDR1 SNHLY, CDR2 FYNNEI. CDR3: CASLEWGTDTQYF. The CDR3 DNA reads TGTGCCAGCCTGGAGTGGGGCACAGATACGCAGTATTTT.